The 17 T cell receptor beta chains below were found in one sample sequenced in a study of blood T cells in healthy people across ages. Next came a second PCR, run for about 6 to 12 cycles, which used a sample-barcoded 5' primer along with a J-beta primer mix. TCRdb re-called the 5' RACE reads with MiXCR, one entry per CDR3 protein. Of almost 550,000 distinct CDR3 sequences in the sample, about 25% were seen once. These same records also appear under a second study, on T cells of mothers and their children.

Sequencing was carried out using blood. The source is a boy aged 10-17 years in good health.

There are a few counts of this clonotype. The chain combines TRBV29-1 with TRBJ2-5; perhaps TRBD2 as D (6 bases). The germline V gene has CDR1 SQVTM and CDR2 ANQGSEA. Deletions cut 1 base from V and 3 bases from J, with 9 bases between. The CDR3 loop spans 13 amino acids. CDR3 sequence: CSVEVAGKETQYF. CDR3 sequence (DNA): TGCAGCGTTGAAGTGGCGGGAAAAGAGACCCAGTACTTC.

For this clonotype: A junction boundary mismatches the germline segment, possibly from a read error. The chain employs TRBV9 and TRBJ2-5; possible D gene TRBD2, 5 bases. CDR1 and CDR2 (germline): SGDLS, YYNGEE. The CDR3 is made up of 15 amino acids. The CDR3 sequence: CASSVGAGPQETRYF. DNA of the CDR3: TGTGCCAGCAGCGTAGGGGCGGGCCCCCAAGAGACCCGGTACTTC.

This chain links TRBV7-3 with TRBJ2-3, with 9 bases fitting TRBD2. CDR1 is SGHTA, CDR2 FQGTGA, per germline. Trimming at V came to 5 bases and at J to 1 base, leaving 19 bases not matched to a gene. This CDR3 has 20 residues. The CDR3 here is CASSPHLGAGGPLGTDTQYF. The CDR3 region has the DNA TGTGCCAGCAGCCCCCATCTTGGGGCGGGAGGGCCATTGGGCACAGATACGCAGTATTTT. Full variable domain (missing parts from reference TRBV7-3 and TRBJ2-3): GAGVSQTPSNKVTEKGKYVELRCDPISGHTALYWYRQSLGQGPEFLIYFQGTGAADDSGLPNDRFFAVRPEGSVSTLKIQRTERGDSAVYLCASSPHLGAGGPLGTDTQYFGPGTRLTVL.

V gene TRBV12-3 or TRBV12-4 combines with J gene TRBJ1-6; D unresolved. Trimming shortened V by 1 base and J by 7 bases, and 8 bases separated the two germline ends. The CDR3 sequence is 14 residues long. The chain's CDR3 is CASSLDDTNSPLHF. CDR3 sequence (DNA): TGTGCCAGCAGTTTAGACGACACCAATTCACCCCTCCACTTT.

A few counts support this clonotype. The rearrangement joins TRBV25-1 to TRBJ1-4; tentatively, D is TRBD1 (6 bases). CDR3 length: 16 residues. V lost 3 bases to trimming and J lost 5 bases, with 16 bases between them. Looked up from germline, CDR1 is MGHDK and CDR2 is SYGVNS. CDR3 protein: CASSEPGGPANEKLFF. The CDR3 bases are TGTGCCAGCAGTGAGCCCGGGGGCCCCGCGAATGAAAAACTGTTTTTT.

This chain connects TRBV20-1 to TRBJ2-1; D may be TRBD1 (6 bases). Germline V lookup: CDR1 DFQATT, CDR2 SNEGSKA (reference sequence). Trimming took off 4 bases at V and 14 bases at J, with 15 bases between the two ends. This CDR3 has 11 residues. The CDR3 protein is CSATKTGTKFF. For the CDR3, the DNA is TGCAGTGCTACCAAGACCGGGACAAAGTTCTTC.

The chain combines TRBV9 with TRBJ1-5, with 7 positions matching TRBD1. Germline V lookup: CDR1 SGDLS, CDR2 YYNGEE. V trimming: 3 bases; J trimming: 2 bases; junction bases outside the gene matches: 5. This CDR3 comprises 15 residues. CDR3 residues: CASSATGRGNQPQHF. The CDR3 DNA is TGTGCCAGCAGCGCGACAGGGAGGGGCAATCAGCCCCAGCATTTT. Full variable domain (remainder filled in from reference TRBV9 and TRBJ1-5): DSGVTQTPKHLITATGQRVTLRCSPRSGDLSVYWYQQSLDQGLQFLIQYYNGEERAKGNILERFSAQQFPDLHSELNLSSLELGDSALYFCASSATGRGNQPQHFGDGTRLSIL.

This chain connects TRBV2 to TRBJ2-7; D may be TRBD1 or TRBD2 (5 bases each). The V gene's germline CDR1 is SNHLY and CDR2 FYNNEI. This CDR3 spans 12 amino acids. The V end was cut by 11 bases, the J end by 0 bases, with 11 bases between. The DNA of the CDR3 is TGTGCCGGGGGAGCTGGCTCCTACGAGCAGTACTTC. Translated: CAGGAGSYEQYF.

Only a few counts were recorded for this clonotype. The chain recombines TRBV5-1 with TRBJ2-5; D might be TRBD1 (5 bases). Judging by the DNA end, TRBJ2-7 fits better; the J call may be wrong. This CDR3 spans 16 amino acids. Looked up from germline, CDR1 is SGHRS and CDR2 is YFSETQ. The CDR3 reads CASSLGQGIASYEQYF. The DNA for the CDR3 is TGCGCCAGCAGCTTGGGTCAGGGAATAGCCTCCTACGAGCAGTACTTC.

The rearrangement joins TRBV4-1 to TRBJ1-5; maybe TRBD1 (6 bases). The CDR3 contains 18 residues. The V and J ends lost 0 bases and 3 bases respectively, with 18 bases between them. The germline CDR1 and CDR2 sequences are MGHRA and YSYEKL. CDR3 amino acids: CASSQDSGAGVYNQPQHF. In nucleotides, the CDR3 is TGCGCCAGCAGCCAAGATTCGGGGGCGGGGGTTTACAATCAGCCCCAGCATTTT.

This clonotype was picked up many times. At one of its ends the junction is not consistent with the germline gene, which may arise from a read error. The chain has TRBV7-7 and TRBJ2-7, with D perhaps matching TRBD1 (5 bases). Looked up from germline, CDR1 is SSHAT and CDR2 is FNYEAQ (reference sequence). The CDR3 is made up of 16 amino acids. Written as DNA, the CDR3 is TGTGCTAGCAGCTTGGCCCCGCAGGGCCGGTACCACGAGCAGTACTTC. Its protein product is CASSLAPQGRYHEQYF.

J is TRBJ1-2 and V is TRBV3-1; TRBD1 matches 9 bases. Germline CDR1 and CDR2: LGHDT and YNNKEL (reference sequence). The CDR3 loop spans 18 amino acids. V dropped 0 bases and J dropped 7; count of bases not matched to a gene: 15. The chain's CDR3 is CASSQDWDGDRVGGGYTF. The CDR3 DNA follows: TGTGCCAGCAGCCAAGATTGGGACGGGGACAGGGTTGGTGGTGGCTACACCTTC.

This rearrangement joins TRBV9 to TRBJ2-5, with D perhaps matching TRBD1 or TRBD2 (5 bases each). The length of the CDR3 is 12 residues. The germline V gene has CDR1 SGDLS and CDR2 YYNGEE. Trimming pared 4 bases from V and 11 bases from J, leaving 15 bases between. CDR3 residues: CASSPDLREQYF. CDR3 coding DNA: TGTGCCAGCAGCCCTGATCTCAGGGAGCAGTACTTC.

This clonotype was counted between two and nine times. A junction boundary mismatches the germline segment, possibly from a read error. This chain joins TRBV29-1 and TRBJ2-1; possible D gene TRBD2, 6 bases. The germline CDR1 and CDR2 sequences are SQVTM and ANQGSEA. The CDR3 runs 14 residues. The CDR3 DNA reads TGCAGCGCCCCGGCGGGGACTCGAGACAACGAGCAGTTCTTC. Encoded protein: CSAPAGTRDNEQFF.

This clonotype was observed many times. The chain links TRBV6-6 to TRBJ2-5; no firm D call. The ends were cut back, 2 bases at V and 0 bases at J, with 7 bases in the middle. The CDR3 is 14 amino acids. Germline CDR1 reads MNHNY; CDR2 reads SVGAGI (reference sequence). The chain's CDR3 is CASSYEAYQETQYF. CDR3 sequence (DNA): TGTGCCAGCAGTTACGAAGCGTACCAAGAGACCCAGTACTTC.

The chain couples TRBV7-9 to TRBJ1-2; D is possibly TRBD1 (5 bases). Trimming removed 2 bases at V and 4 bases at J, with 14 bases between. This CDR3 has 15 amino acids. Germline-derived CDR1 and CDR2 are SEHNR and FQNEAQ (reference sequence). CDR3 sequence reads: CASSLSGGFGYGYTF. DNA of the CDR3: TGTGCCAGCAGCTTAAGCGGGGGATTCGGCTATGGCTACACCTTC.

This clonotype occurred a few times. A single base separates this from a much larger clone, so it may be a read error. The chain recombines TRBV21-1 with TRBJ2-5; TRBD2 is the table's D call and was not checked against the DNA. The J call may be mistaken, given a closer DNA end match to TRBJ2-7. TRBV21-1 constitutes a pseudogene. The CDR3 sequence is 16 residues long. CDR3 bases: TGTGCCAGCAGCAAAAAGGGGCAGAGGGCCCTCTACGAGCAGTACTTC. Translation: CASSKKGQRALYEQYF.